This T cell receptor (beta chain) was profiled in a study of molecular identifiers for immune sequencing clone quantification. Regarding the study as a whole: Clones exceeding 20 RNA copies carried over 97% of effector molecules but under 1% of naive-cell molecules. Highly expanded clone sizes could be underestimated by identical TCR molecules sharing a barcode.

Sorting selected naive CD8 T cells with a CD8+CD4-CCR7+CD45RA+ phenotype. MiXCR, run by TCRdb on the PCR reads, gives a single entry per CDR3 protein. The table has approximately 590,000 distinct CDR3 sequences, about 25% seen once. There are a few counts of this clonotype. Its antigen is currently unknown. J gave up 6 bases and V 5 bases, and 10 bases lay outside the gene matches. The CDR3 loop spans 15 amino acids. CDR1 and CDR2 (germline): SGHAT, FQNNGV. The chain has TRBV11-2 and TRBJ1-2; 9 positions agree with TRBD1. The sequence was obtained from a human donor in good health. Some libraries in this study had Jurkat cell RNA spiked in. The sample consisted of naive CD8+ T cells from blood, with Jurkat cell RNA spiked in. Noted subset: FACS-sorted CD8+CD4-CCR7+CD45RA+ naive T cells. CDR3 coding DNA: TGTGCCAGCAGCCCCCGGGACAGGGAGCTCCATGGCTACACCTTC. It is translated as CASSPRDRELHGYTF.